These T cell receptor beta chains were read from a single sample in a study of T cell responses to AZD1222 COVID-19 vaccine. Here immunoSEQ multiplex PCR was the method, and the copy in TCRdb shows in-frame clones only, minus some. The data contain around 97,000 clones, less than 95% of them singletons. The source material was peripheral blood, sampled on day 0 of AZD1222 vaccination. Receptor source: an adult in good health. The CDR3 runs from the conserved cysteine through the conserved F or W. A D gene is named only where the DNA matches it firmly. Where a row states a size, it is once, few, many or the class of an expanded clone; other rows omit it.

v_gene,abundance,j_gene,d_gene,CDR3aa,CDR3nt
TRBV11-2,-,TRBJ1-2,TRBD1,CASRMTGTGGGYGYTF,TGTGCCAGCAGGATGACCGGGACAGGGGGCGGGTATGGCTACACCTTC
TRBV7-9,-,TRBJ2-1,-,CASSLGPRAYNEQFF,TGTGCCAGCAGCTTAGGGCCCAGGGCCTACAATGAGCAGTTCTTC
TRBV7-6,-,TRBJ1-4,TRBD1,CASSQLKRQGREKLFF,TGTGCCAGCAGCCAGCTTAAAAGACAGGGGAGGGAAAAACTGTTTTTT
TRBV12-5,-,TRBJ2-1,-,CASHQGRSNEQFF,TGTGCTAGTCACCAGGGGAGGAGCAATGAGCAGTTCTTC
TRBV5-1,-,TRBJ1-6,-,CASSAGQSNSPLHF,TGCGCCAGCAGCGCCGGACAGTCCAATTCACCCCTCCACTTT
TRBV4-3,-,TRBJ1-5,TRBD1,CASRQDRGTYQPQHF,TGCGCCAGCAGACAGGACAGGGGGACCTATCAGCCCCAGCATTTT
TRBV29-1,-,TRBJ1-1,-,CSAMNTEAFF,TGCAGCGCGATGAACACTGAAGCTTTCTTT
TRBV24-1,-,TRBJ2-1,TRBD2,CATSEKRGGPWDEQFF,TGTGCCACCAGTGAAAAGCGGGGGGGTCCTTGGGATGAGCAGTTCTTC
TRBV6-5,-,TRBJ1-1,TRBD1,CASSSDRVGTEAFF,TGTGCCAGCAGTTCCGACAGGGTGGGAACTGAAGCTTTCTTT
TRBV6-2/TRBV6-3,-,TRBJ1-1,-,CASSYLPGVEWRTEAFF,TGTGCCAGCAGTTACCTCCCAGGGGTGGAATGGCGGACTGAAGCTTTCTTT
TRBV4-1,once,TRBJ2-3,-,CASSQVGVPSTDTQYF,TGCGCCAGCAGCCAAGTTGGGGTGCCAAGCACAGATACGCAGTATTTT
TRBV15,-,TRBJ1-2,TRBD1,CATSPWTGVIYGYTF,TGTGCCACCAGCCCTTGGACAGGAGTGATCTATGGCTACACCTTC
TRBV2,-,TRBJ1-2,-,CASSDQGRGGYTF,TGTGCCAGCAGTGATCAGGGAAGAGGTGGCTACACCTTC
TRBV2,-,TRBJ1-5,-,CASVEEPSYSNQPQHF,TGTGCCAGCGTCGAAGAACCCAGTTATAGCAATCAGCCCCAGCATTTT
TRBV28,-,TRBJ1-1,-,CASSFQESTEAFF,TGTGCCAGCAGTTTTCAAGAGAGCACTGAAGCTTTCTTT
TRBV5-4,-,TRBJ1-1,-,CASSRIDTEAFF,TGTGCCAGCAGCCGAATAGACACTGAAGCTTTCTTT
TRBV4-1,-,TRBJ1-5,-,CASRDYIGEVNQPQHF,TGCGCCAGCAGGGACTACATAGGTGAGGTTAATCAGCCCCAGCATTTT
TRBV4-1,-,TRBJ2-1,-,CASSVASYNEQFF,TGCGCCAGCAGCGTCGCGTCCTACAATGAGCAGTTCTTC
TRBV5-4,once,TRBJ1-1,-,CASTMGPGGTEAFF,TGTGCCAGCACCATGGGCCCGGGCGGCACTGAAGCTTTCTTT
TRBV7-3,-,TRBJ2-2,-,CASSLQVTGELFF,TGTGCCAGCAGCTTACAGGTCACCGGGGAGCTGTTTTTT
TRBV2,once,TRBJ2-3,TRBD2,CASREGTSGAITDTQYF,TGTGCCAGCAGGGAGGGGACTAGCGGGGCTATCACAGATACGCAGTATTTT
TRBV28,few,TRBJ1-2,-,CASSLFVPGGYTF,TGTGCCAGCAGTTTATTCGTCCCAGGAGGCTACACCTTC
TRBV27,-,TRBJ1-1,-,CASIWGTEAFF,TGTGCCAGCATCTGGGGCACTGAAGCTTTCTTT
TRBV7-8,-,TRBJ1-1,TRBD1,CASSLRDSVAFF,TGTGCCAGCAGCTTGCGGGACAGCGTAGCTTTCTTT
TRBV27,few,TRBJ1-1,-,CASSRAVPSGNTEAFF,TGTGCCAGCAGTCGCGCAGTCCCATCTGGGAACACTGAAGCTTTCTTT
TRBV5-4,-,TRBJ1-4,-,CASSLGGQGNEKLFF,TGTGCCAGCAGCTTGGGGGGGCAGGGTAATGAAAAACTGTTTTTT
TRBV21-1,few,TRBJ1-2,-,CASTPGAGGDGYTF,TGTGCCAGCACACCGGGGGCTGGTGGCGATGGCTACACCTTC
TRBV6-1,-,TRBJ1-4,-,CASSEGGLPGGEKLFF,TGTGCCAGCAGTGAAGGGGGACTCCCCGGGGGTGAAAAACTGTTTTTT
TRBV4-2,-,TRBJ2-3,-,CASSQVAASTDTQYF,TGTGCCAGCAGCCAAGTAGCAGCTAGCACAGATACGCAGTATTTT
TRBV27,-,TRBJ1-2,-,CASGGGAHYGYTF,TGTGCCAGCGGGGGCGGAGCACACTATGGCTACACCTTC
TRBV3-1/TRBV3-2,-,TRBJ2-3,-,CASTSSSELHTDTQYF,TGTGCCAGCACGTCCTCGAGCGAGCTCCACACAGATACGCAGTATTTT
TRBV5-1,-,TRBJ1-2,TRBD1,CASSLLPPSGQGFGYGYTF,TGCGCCAGCAGCTTGTTACCCCCTTCCGGACAGGGGTTCGGCTATGGCTACACCTTC
TRBV10-3,-,TRBJ1-2,-,CAISLQGGYGYTF,TGTGCCATCAGTCTACAGGGCGGCTATGGCTACACCTTC
TRBV5-1,-,TRBJ2-2,-,CASSTPTGNTGELFF,TGCGCCAGCAGCACCCCGACAGGGAACACCGGGGAGCTGTTTTTT
TRBV5-1,once,TRBJ2-2,-,CASSLDPNTGELFF,TGCGCCAGCAGCTTGGACCCGAACACCGGGGAGCTGTTTTTT
TRBV19,-,TRBJ1-1,-,CASSMPLNTEAFF,TGTGCCAGTAGTATGCCCCTTAACACTGAAGCTTTCTTT
TRBV5-1,-,TRBJ2-2,-,CASSFPNGELFF,TGCGCCAGCAGCTTCCCGAATGGGGAGCTGTTTTTT